The clone carrying this T cell receptor beta chain has just a few counts. The data were taken from a study of cytomegalovirus exposure and HLA in healthy donors. The CDR3 covers 15 residues. V gave up 3 bases and J gave up 2 bases, with 14 bases separating them. The germline V gene has CDR1 LGHNA and CDR2 YNFKEQ. 13 Jbeta primers and 60 Vbeta primers were used for the PCR. The method was immunoSEQ multiplex PCR; TCRdb's version includes in-frame clones alone and lacks a portion of them. The data show 150,000 to 200,000 clones, around four fifths seen once. Sequencing was done on a sample of PBMCs. The chain uses TRBV4-2 and TRBJ2-7, with D perhaps matching TRBD1 (5 bases). The source is a man aged 30 to 39 in good health and CMV-seronegative. The CDR3 DNA sequence: TGTGCCAGCAGCCAGGAACATCCAGGGACCTACGAGCAGTACTTC. This encodes CASSQEHPGTYEQYF.